What follows describes a single T cell receptor beta chain. Its target is not known. CDR3 length equals 13 residues. Germline V gene sequence: CDR1 SGHRS, CDR2 YFSETQ. Trimming removed 4 bases from V and 5 bases from J; junction bases left unmatched: 5. The protocol was immunoSEQ multiplex PCR, while the TCRdb copy is restricted to in-frame clones and leaves out a portion. The table has tens of thousands of clones, more than 90% seen once; the top ten hold approximately 0.76%. This entry comes from a study of graft-versus-host responses after intestinal transplantation. Study observations and caveats: GvH clones occurred in recipient marrow; some first appeared in ileum or blood.

The TCR sequence derives from a human patient who received an intestinal transplant, so some T cells may come from the graft donor. The material sequenced was PBMCs, taken 16 days after intestinal transplant. The chain carries TRBV5-1 and TRBJ2-7, with 8 bases matching TRBD1. The CDR3 is CASSLTGAHEQYF. Written as DNA, the CDR3 is TGCGCCAGCAGCCTGACAGGGGCCCACGAGCAGTACTTC. The entire variable domain, with the rest obtained from reference TRBV5-1 and TRBJ2-7, is as follows: KAGVTQTPRYLIKTRGQQVTLSCSPISGHRSVSWYQQTPGQGLQFLFEYFSETQRNKGNFPGRFSGRQFSNSRSEMNVSTLELGDSALYLCASSLTGAHEQYFGPGTRLTVT.